This TCR beta chain was found in a study of radiation and T cells in renal cell carcinoma. The overall study: Nephrectomy followed 15 Gy stereotactic body radiation by 4 weeks.

This clone was observed a handful of times. From germline, CDR1 is MNHNY and CDR2 SVGAGI (reference sequence). This CDR3 comprises 14 residues. Trimming left V 5 bases short and J 0 bases short, with 8 bases between. Described time point: baseline pretreatment blood. The sample's treatment: 15 Gy SBRT to primary tumor, nephrectomy 4 weeks later. Clear cell pathology was present in this patient's renal cell carcinoma. Assay used: immunoSEQ multiplex PCR; TCRdb lists only in-frame clones, some missing. The sample lists approximately 51,000 clones, 83% occurring once. V usage is TRBV6-6 and J usage is TRBJ1-3; D gene uncertain. The receptor was derived from a woman aged 65 to 85 with renal cell carcinoma. This material consisted of blood, taken from a patient whose treatment included radiotherapy and nephrectomy. The CDR3 protein is CASSDILSGNTIYF. CDR3 bases: TGTGCCAGCAGTGATATACTCTCTGGAAACACCATATATTTT.